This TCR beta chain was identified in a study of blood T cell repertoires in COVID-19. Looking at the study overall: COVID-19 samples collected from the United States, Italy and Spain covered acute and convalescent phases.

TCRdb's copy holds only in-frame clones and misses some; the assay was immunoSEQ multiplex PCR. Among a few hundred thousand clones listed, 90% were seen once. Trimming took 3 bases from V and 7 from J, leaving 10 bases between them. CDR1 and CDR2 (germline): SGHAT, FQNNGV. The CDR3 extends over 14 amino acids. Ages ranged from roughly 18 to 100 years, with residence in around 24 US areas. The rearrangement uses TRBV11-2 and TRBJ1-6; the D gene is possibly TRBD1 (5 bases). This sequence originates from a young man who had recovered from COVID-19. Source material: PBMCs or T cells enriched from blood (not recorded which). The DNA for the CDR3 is TGTGCCAGCAGCTTCGACAGCCGAAATTCACCCCTCCACTTT. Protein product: CASSFDSRNSPLHF.